This T cell receptor (beta chain) was observed in a study of cytotoxic CD8 clonotypes in ibrutinib-treated CLL. Study as a whole: Response samples were drawn at a median of about eleven months of treatment, range 6 to 36. Sequenced samples delivered averages of some 260,000 productive templates and more than 75,000 productive rearrangements.

This CDR3 region has 15 residues. Germline-derived CDR1 and CDR2 are SGDLS and YYNGEE. V lost 4 bases and J lost 4, with 18 bases in between. Assay used: immunoSEQ multiplex PCR; TCRdb lists only in-frame clones, some missing. Here the sample spans 150,000 or so clones, 70% to 80% being singletons. Source: PBMCs, taken after 24 months of ibrutinib treatment. The chain recombines TRBV9 with TRBJ2-7; tentative D call: TRBD2 (6 bases). The sequence was collected from a human donor with chronic lymphocytic leukemia. The CDR3 bases are TGTGCCAGCAGCCCTCGGACGTACGGGGGATACGAGCAGTACTTC. Translating gives CASSPRTYGGYEQYF.